This TCR beta chain derives from a study of B cell selection in AIRE deficiency. Study-wide points: About a third of healthy-donor shared Treg TCRbeta sequences appeared in patient Tconv cells. Healthy donors alone shared 30% to 35% of about 3,600 Treg sequences; patients alone 8.5% to 10%.

The trim removed 4 bases at V and 6 bases at J, leaving 7 bases unmatched. Germline CDR1 reads SGHRS; CDR2 reads YFSETQ. This CDR3 is 14 amino acids long. The assay was immunoSEQ multiplex PCR, and TCRdb's table has in-frame clones only and misses some. Among tens of thousands of clones listed, 97% were seen once. The sorted conventional CD4 T cells were gated as CD4+CD127+. A word on this clone: Its antigen is not identified.

Sequencing input: conventional CD4+ T cells sorted from PBMCs. This chain uses TRBV5-1 with TRBJ2-3; 8 nucleotides line up with TRBD1. The TCR originated in a human donor with AIRE deficiency. As DNA, the CDR3 is TGCGCCAGCAGCACATGGACAGGGTCCGATACGCAGTATTTT. The encoded protein is CASSTWTGSDTQYF.